The present TCR beta chain was sequenced within a study of shared clonotypes between healthy human individuals. This CDR3 comprises 14 residues. Germline CDR1 and CDR2: KGHSH and LQKENI. V was shortened by 0 bases and J by 2 bases, with 7 bases between the two germline ends. Method: immunoSEQ multiplex PCR; TCRdb's copy keeps in-frame clones and lacks some. The data show fewer than 1.8 million clones, with around 98.5% seen just once and approximately 0.4% held by the top ten. The chain is built from TRBV18 and TRBJ1-2; D not certain. Sample: naive CD4+ T cells sorted from blood. Subset given: CD45RA+ positively selected. The sequence derives from a man aged 30 to 39 in good health. Here the CDR3 reads CASSPPIYNYGYTF. DNA for the CDR3: TGTGCCAGCTCACCACCGATATACAACTATGGCTACACCTTC.